The entry below describes one TCR beta chain. Here immunoSEQ multiplex PCR was the method, and the copy in TCRdb shows in-frame clones only, minus some. The sample includes around 1.5 million clones, 95% to 99% of them seen just once. This entry is derived from a study of shared clonotypes between healthy human individuals. The CDR3 covers 15 residues. V was trimmed by 3 bases and J by 1 base, leaving 13 bases between them. Germline CDR1 reads SGHNT; CDR2 reads YYREEE (reference sequence). The chain combines TRBV5-4 with TRBJ2-5; tentative D call: TRBD1 (6 bases). The TCR comes from a man aged 25 to 40 in good health. What was sequenced was naive CD4+ T cells sorted from blood. As for subset: CD45RA+ positively selected. The CDR3 sequence is CASSSATTGQETQYF. CDR3 nucleotide sequence: TGTGCCAGCAGCTCCGCAACGACAGGCCAAGAGACCCAGTACTTC.